These T cell receptor beta chains were read from a single sample in a study of cytomegalovirus exposure and HLA in healthy donors. Data came from immunoSEQ multiplex PCR; TCRdb stores just in-frame clones and leaves some out. This sample yields under 300,000 clones, of which roughly four fifths are seen a single time; about 8% belongs to the top ten. The sample consisted of PBMCs. These receptors were taken from an older woman in good health and CMV-seropositive. Each CDR3 is given with its conserved first and last residue. The D gene is left open where the match is weak. Only some rows state a clone size, as once, few, many or a class for expanded clones.

d_call j_call v_call clone_size cdr3_aa cdr3_nt
- TRBJ2-1 TRBV5-1 few CASSLGAASSYNEQFF TGCGCCAGCAGCTTGGGAGCGGCAAGCTCCTACAATGAGCAGTTCTTC
TRBD2 TRBJ2-3 TRBV4-2 - CASSQHIAGEPDTQYF TGTGCCAGCAGCCAGCACATAGCGGGAGAGCCAGATACGCAGTATTTT
TRBD2 TRBJ2-7 TRBV19 - CASSTGLGSYEQYF TGTGCCAGTAGTACGGGACTAGGTTCCTACGAGCAGTACTTC
- TRBJ2-1 TRBV5-1 - CASSLGASYNEQFF TGCGCCAGCAGCTTGGGGGCTTCCTACAATGAGCAGTTCTTC
- TRBJ2-1 TRBV2 - CASSVNPRARNEQFF TGTGCCAGCAGTGTGAACCCCCGAGCTCGGAATGAGCAGTTCTTC
TRBD1 TRBJ2-7 TRBV5-6 - CASSVGTDAYEQYF TGTGCCAGCAGCGTTGGGACAGACGCGTACGAGCAGTACTTC
TRBD2 TRBJ2-3 TRBV6-5 - CASSYSGLAGGDTQYF TGTGCCAGCAGTTACTCGGGACTAGCGGGAGGGGATACGCAGTATTTT
- TRBJ2-6 TRBV4-2 once CASSQGQGTGANVLTF TGTGCCAGCAGCCAAGGGCAGGGGACTGGGGCCAACGTCCTGACTTTC
- TRBJ2-3 TRBV6-1 - CASRGAGGTDTQYF TGTGCCAGCAGGGGGGCAGGGGGCACAGATACGCAGTATTTT
TRBD2 TRBJ2-2 TRBV4-1 once CASSQPTSGRTTGELFF TGCGCCAGCAGCCAACCGACTAGCGGGAGAACCACCGGGGAGCTGTTTTTT
- TRBJ1-2 TRBV12-5 - CASGLGGGRANYGYTF TGTGCTAGTGGTTTGGGTGGAGGGAGAGCTAACTATGGCTACACCTTC
- TRBJ1-1 TRBV7-9 - CASSLRSGGRNAEAFF TGTGCCAGCAGCTTACGGAGTGGGGGCCGGAACGCTGAAGCTTTCTTT
- TRBJ2-1 TRBV7-3 - CASSQGLSSYNEQFF TGTGCCAGCAGCCAGGGCCTGAGCTCCTACAATGAGCAGTTCTTC
TRBD1 TRBJ2-1 TRBV10-3 - CAISETEGLGTGVREQFF TGTGCCATCAGTGAGACGGAAGGTCTCGGGACAGGGGTACGGGAGCAGTTCTTC
- TRBJ2-7 TRBV19 few CASSIDGRPAGEQYF TGTGCCAGTAGTATAGATGGGCGGCCTGCGGGCGAGCAGTACTTC
TRBD2 TRBJ2-1 TRBV15 - CATSSTQGLAGADEQFF TGTGCCACCAGCAGTACTCAGGGACTAGCGGGAGCCGATGAGCAGTTCTTC
- TRBJ2-1 TRBV7-2 - CASSFRDFYNEQFF TGTGCCAGCAGCTTTCGGGACTTCTACAATGAGCAGTTCTTC
- TRBJ2-7 TRBV5-1 few CASSSGGQDEQYF TGCGCCAGCAGCTCGGGGGGACAGGACGAGCAGTACTTC
- TRBJ2-2 TRBV9 - CASSSPGTLTGELFF TGTGCCAGCAGCTCCCCCGGGACACTCACCGGGGAGCTGTTTTTT
- TRBJ1-3 TRBV19 - CASLQAGENTIYF TGTGCCAGCCTCCAGGCCGGGGAAAACACCATATATTTT
TRBD2 TRBJ2-7 TRBV27 - CASSLFGLAGGYEQYF TGTGCCAGCAGTTTATTCGGACTAGCGGGAGGGTACGAGCAGTACTTC
TRBD2 TRBJ2-7 TRBV5-1 - CASSSGLAGVFYEQYF TGCGCCAGCAGCTCCGGACTAGCGGGAGTTTTCTACGAGCAGTACTTC
TRBD2 TRBJ2-3 TRBV11-2 - CASSLIWWEGLTSTDTQYF TGTGCCAGCAGCTTAATCTGGTGGGAGGGGCTTACTAGCACAGATACGCAGTATTTT
TRBD2 TRBJ2-1 TRBV6-1 - CASSFNSGSEQFF TGTGCCAGCAGTTTCAATAGCGGGAGCGAGCAGTTCTTC
- TRBJ1-6 TRBV12-5 - CASGLGESPLHF TGTGCTAGTGGTTTGGGGGAGTCACCCCTCCACTTT
- TRBJ2-1 TRBV12-5 - CASGRLNEQFF TGTGCTAGTGGGAGACTAAATGAGCAGTTCTTC
TRBD2 TRBJ2-7 TRBV7-9 few CASSKLAGGMNEQYF TGTGCCAGCAGCAAGTTGGCGGGAGGAATGAACGAGCAGTACTTC
TRBD2 TRBJ2-3 TRBV10-3 - CAISGVAGGPRDTQYF TGTGCCATCAGTGGAGTAGCGGGAGGGCCCAGAGATACGCAGTATTTT
TRBD1 TRBJ2-7 TRBV7-9 - CSSSLGSGTGYSYEQYF TGTTCCAGCAGCTTAGGCTCCGGGACAGGTTACTCCTACGAGCAGTACTTC
- TRBJ1-3 TRBV4-1 - CASSQHRVSGNTIYF TGCGCCAGCAGCCAGCACAGGGTGTCTGGAAACACCATATATTTT
- TRBJ2-5 TRBV19 - CASSRRAGETQYF TGTGCCAGTAGTAGAAGGGCGGGGGAGACCCAGTACTTC
TRBD2 TRBJ2-1 TRBV30 - CAWSAPGGRFEQFF TGTGCCTGGAGTGCCCCGGGAGGGCGATTTGAGCAGTTCTTC
- TRBJ2-1 TRBV5-1 - CASSLATGPSSYNEQFF TGCGCCAGCAGCTTGGCCACAGGGCCAAGCTCCTACAATGAGCAGTTCTTC
TRBD2 TRBJ2-1 TRBV25-1 - CASSPGTSGNYNEQFF TGTGCCAGCAGTCCCGGGACTAGCGGGAACTACAATGAGCAGTTCTTC
- TRBJ1-3 TRBV7-2 - CASSLSRNTIYF TGTGCCAGCAGCTTATCAAGAAACACCATATATTTT
- TRBJ1-1 TRBV6-1 - CASSGLGRFTEAFF TGTGCCAGCAGTGGTCTGGGGCGGTTCACTGAAGCTTTCTTT
TRBD2 TRBJ2-1 TRBV4-1 - CASSSGSWNEQFF TGCGCCAGCTCGAGCGGGAGTTGGAATGAGCAGTTCTTC
- TRBJ1-3 TRBV5-6 - CASSSPGISGNTIYF TGTGCCAGCAGCTCCCCCGGGATCTCTGGAAACACCATATATTTT
- TRBJ2-7 TRBV5-6 - CASSLDRAHEQYF TGTGCCAGCAGCTTGGACAGGGCCCACGAGCAGTACTTC
- TRBJ2-1 TRBV28 - CASSTYGAGSWNEQFF TGTGCCAGCAGTACCTACGGGGCGGGATCTTGGAATGAGCAGTTCTTC
TRBD2 TRBJ2-7 TRBV7-2 - CASSLAGLAGLRYEQYF TGTGCCAGCAGCTTAGCAGGACTAGCGGGCCTCCGCTACGAGCAGTACTTC
TRBD1 TRBJ2-7 TRBV25-1 few CASSESRGQRYEQYF TGTGCCAGCAGTGAATCCAGGGGGCAACGCTACGAGCAGTACTTC
TRBD1 TRBJ1-4 TRBV5-6 - CASSRGQQGGKLFF TGTGCCAGCAGCCGAGGGCAACAGGGGGGAAAACTGTTTTTT
- TRBJ2-5 TRBV7-2 - CASSPLHYREETQYF TGTGCCAGCAGCCCCCTGCATTACAGGGAAGAGACCCAGTACTTC